A selection of T cell receptor beta chains follows, all from one sample in a study of CD8+CD57+ T cells in acquired aplastic anemia. TCRdb itself ran the reads through MiXCR, one entry per CDR3 protein. Of some 98,000 distinct CDR3 sequences listed, approximately 73% are singletons. The sample was sorted CD4+, CD8+, or CD8+CD57+ T cells (not recorded which) from PBMCs. Receptor source: a human donor with aplastic anemia. CDR3s include the opening cysteine and the closing phenylalanine or tryptophan. The order of the fields is V gene, CDR3 protein.

v_gene: TRBV7-2
CDR3aa: CASSEQPNYGYTF

v_gene: TRBV24-1
CDR3aa: CATPTSAGQGASGYTF

v_gene: TRBV7-3
CDR3aa: CASSLRVGQQELQETQYF

v_gene: TRBV15
CDR3aa: CATSLTGTEYNEQFF

v_gene: TRBV10-3
CDR3aa: CAISGGGGGRYTF

v_gene: TRBV9
CDR3aa: CASSVGVTSGIETQYF

v_gene: TRBV20-1
CDR3aa: CSATAVNTEAFF

v_gene: TRBV12-3/TRBV12-4
CDR3aa: CASSSRGYEQYF

v_gene: TRBV19
CDR3aa: CASSITVNSPQHF

v_gene: TRBV11-1
CDR3aa: CASSLGGSPYNERQFF

v_gene: TRBV20-1
CDR3aa: CSAGLGSNEQFF

v_gene: TRBV15
CDR3aa: CATSRAEGGTIGYTF

v_gene: TRBV29-1
CDR3aa: CSVEADRGSYNEQFF

v_gene: TRBV7-8
CDR3aa: CASSHAGQGVYEQYF

v_gene: TRBV24-1
CDR3aa: CATSDQGFLGYTF

v_gene: TRBV19
CDR3aa: CASSSTTMNTEAFF

v_gene: TRBV15
CDR3aa: CATSRADRGTEAFF

v_gene: TRBV2
CDR3aa: CSSSDGTLTDTQYF

v_gene: TRBV2
CDR3aa: CASSDNGYEQYF

v_gene: TRBV10-3
CDR3aa: CAISQGTVLNTEAFF

v_gene: TRBV5-4
CDR3aa: CASSLDHNSPLHF

v_gene: TRBV3-1
CDR3aa: CASSQPFTGVNTEAFF